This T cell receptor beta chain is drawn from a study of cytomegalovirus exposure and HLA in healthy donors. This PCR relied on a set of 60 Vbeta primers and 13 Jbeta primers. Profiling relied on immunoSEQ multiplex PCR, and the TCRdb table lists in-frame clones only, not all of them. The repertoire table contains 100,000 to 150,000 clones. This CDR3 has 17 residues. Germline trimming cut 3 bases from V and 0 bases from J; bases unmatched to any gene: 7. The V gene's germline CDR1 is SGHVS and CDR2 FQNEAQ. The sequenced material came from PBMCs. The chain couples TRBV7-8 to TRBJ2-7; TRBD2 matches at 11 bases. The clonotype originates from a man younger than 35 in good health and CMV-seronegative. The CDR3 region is CASSFRQTSGVSYEQYF. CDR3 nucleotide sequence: TGTGCCAGCAGCTTCCGGCAGACTAGCGGGGTCTCCTACGAGCAGTACTTC. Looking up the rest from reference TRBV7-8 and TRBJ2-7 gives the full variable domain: GAGVSQSPRYKVAKRGQDVALRCDPISGHVSLFWYQQALGQGPEFLTYFQNEAQLDKSGLPSDRFFAERPEGSVSTLKIQRTQQEDSAVYLCASSFRQTSGVSYEQYFGPGTRLTVT.